A single sample gave rise to the 29 T cell receptor beta chains below, sequenced in a study of blood T cell repertoires in COVID-19. Using immunoSEQ multiplex PCR, the repertoire was profiled, and TCRdb retains in-frame clones only, with some absent. The sample carries about 160,000 clones, approximately 83% recorded once. Specimen: peripheral blood. Source of these receptors: a man between 70 and 80 years old who had recovered from COVID-19.

The chain couples TRBV9 to TRBJ2-1; D is perhaps TRBD2 (5 bases). This CDR3 has 14 residues. V dropped 4 bases and J dropped 0 bases, with 8 bases sitting between them. Per germline, CDR1 SGDLS and CDR2 YYNGEE. As DNA, the CDR3 is TGTGCCAGCAGCTCCACTAGCTCCTACAATGAGCAGTTCTTC. Amino acid sequence: CASSSTSSYNEQFF.

This chain uses TRBV23-1 with TRBJ1-5, with a weak D call TRBD1 (5 bases). TRBV23-1 is designated an ORF whose function remains uncertain. The CDR3 is 16 residues long. V was clipped by 0 bases and J by 5 bases, with 14 bases between them. For the CDR3, the DNA is TGCGCCAGCAGTCAATCGTGGGGCAGGGCGCATCAGCCCCAGCATTTT. It codes for CASSQSWGRAHQPQHF.

The rearrangement joins TRBV28 to TRBJ2-7; no firm D call. CDR1 MDHEN and CDR2 SYDVKM come from the germline V gene. CDR3 length: 13 amino acids. V was cut by 2 bases and J by 5 bases, with 10 bases left in between. In DNA, the CDR3 is TGTGCCAGCAGTTTACCTGTCAGGAACGAGCAGTACTTC. Protein sequence: CASSLPVRNEQYF.

This sequence joins TRBV27 and TRBJ2-2; D not resolved. Germline V CDR1 and CDR2: MNHEY, SMNVEV (reference sequence). This CDR3 is 14 amino acids long. Trimming stripped 5 bases from V and 0 bases from J, with 7 bases between. Here the CDR3 DNA reads TGTGCCAGCAGTCCGTTCGCGAACACCGGGGAGCTGTTTTTT. This sequence encodes CASSPFANTGELFF.

The rearrangement joins TRBV19 to TRBJ1-2; D is uncertain. This CDR3 contains 11 residues. The V gene's germline CDR1 is LNHDA and CDR2 SQIVND (reference sequence). The V and J ends lost 7 bases and 3 bases respectively, with 6 bases between them. For the CDR3, the DNA is TGTGCCAGTACCGAGGACTATGGCTACACCTTC. It encodes CASTEDYGYTF. Based on the CDR3 plus reference TRBV19 and TRBJ1-2, the full variable domain is DGGITQSPKYLFRKEGQNVTLSCEQNLNHDAMYWYRQDPGQGLRLIYYSQIVNDFQKGDIAEGYSVSREKKESFPLTVTSAQKNPTAFYLCASTEDYGYTFGSGTRLTVV.

The chain joins TRBV6-5 to TRBJ1-3; D remains unclear. The V gene lost 2 bases and the J gene lost 9 bases, with 14 bases spanning the gap. Germline V gene lookup returns CDR1 MNHEY and CDR2 SVGAGI. This CDR3 has 14 residues. The CDR3 DNA follows: TGTGCCAGCAGTTACGGACCCCACGGAGGCACCATATATTTT. This encodes CASSYGPHGGTIYF.

The rearrangement links TRBV18 to TRBJ2-1, with D tentatively TRBD2 (5 bases). The CDR3 has 15 residues. Germline V lookup: CDR1 KGHSH, CDR2 LQKENI. V lost 1 base to trimming and J lost 3 bases, with 10 bases between them. DNA for the CDR3: TGTGCCAGCTCACCACTAGAGGGTCGCTACAATGAGCAGTTCTTC. Protein: CASSPLEGRYNEQFF.

The chain links TRBV9 to TRBJ1-2; D not certain. CDR3 length: 13 amino acids. Deletions cut 3 bases from V and 7 bases from J, with 13 bases between. CDR1 and CDR2 (germline): SGDLS, YYNGEE. CDR3: CASSAWERSGYTF. The DNA of the CDR3 is TGTGCCAGCAGCGCCTGGGAGAGGAGTGGCTACACCTTC.

The J gene is TRBJ2-1, the V gene TRBV5-6; possibly TRBD1 for D (5 bases). Trimming shortened V by 3 bases and J by 0 bases, and 13 bases separated the two germline ends. The CDR3 consists of 16 residues. Germline V gene lookup returns CDR1 SGHDT and CDR2 YYEEEE. CDR3 sequence reads: CASSSPGSSSYNEQFF. Written as DNA, the CDR3 is TGTGCCAGCAGCTCCCCAGGGTCCAGCTCCTACAATGAGCAGTTCTTC.

The genes are TRBV7-9 and TRBJ2-7; 9 bases are shared with TRBD1. CDR3 length: 14 amino acids. Germline V gives CDR1 SEHNR, CDR2 FQNEAQ (reference sequence). V shed 2 bases, J shed 4 bases, and the junction held 3 bases outside the gene matches. The DNA for the CDR3 is TGTGCCAGCAGCTTATCAGGACAGGGGTACGAGCAGTACTTC. Its protein product is CASSLSGQGYEQYF.

The gene calls are TRBV3-1 (or the pseudogene TRBV3-2) and TRBJ2-7, with 7 bases fitting TRBD1. The V and J ends lost 5 bases and 2 bases, in that order; junction bases with no gene match: 6. The CDR3 extends over 14 amino acids. CDR1 and CDR2 (germline): LGHDT, YNNKEL (reference sequence). CDR3 DNA: TGTGCCAGCAGCTGGGACAGTTCCCCCTACGAGCAGTACTTC. Translating gives CASSWDSSPYEQYF.

This rearrangement joins TRBV2 to TRBJ2-5, with D possibly TRBD2 on 5 matching bases. The CDR3 length is 14 residues. Per the germline V gene, CDR1 is SNHLY and CDR2 is FYNNEI. V was shortened by 4 bases and J by 4 bases, with 13 bases between the two germline ends. DNA for the CDR3: TGTGCCAGCAGTGTCACCGGGATAGGAGAGACCCAGTACTTC. It codes for CASSVTGIGETQYF.

This clone was recorded only once. V usage is TRBV18 and J usage is TRBJ2-1, with D tentatively TRBD2 (5 bases). This CDR3 has 14 amino acids. Per the germline V gene, CDR1 is KGHSH and CDR2 is LQKENI. V was cut by 3 bases and J by 7 bases, with 13 bases left in between. The CDR3 DNA reads as TGTGCCAGCTCACCGAGACTGGACTCAAATGAGCAGTTCTTC. Protein: CASSPRLDSNEQFF.

The J gene is TRBJ2-6, the V gene TRBV6-1, with D possibly being TRBD2 (7 bases). CDR1 and CDR2 (germline): MNHNS, SASEGT. The CDR3 is 20 residues long. The ends were cut back, 0 bases at V and 1 base at J, with 19 bases in the middle. The CDR3 is CASSEAAMAGALSGANVLTF. The CDR3 coding sequence is TGTGCCAGCAGTGAAGCAGCCATGGCGGGGGCTTTGTCTGGGGCCAACGTCCTGACTTTC.

This clone was observed a handful of times. The gene calls are TRBV18 and TRBJ2-1; TRBD2 aligns across 8 bases. Germline-derived CDR1 and CDR2 are KGHSH and LQKENI. Trimming at V came to 0 bases and at J to 8 bases, leaving 6 bases not matched to a gene. The CDR3 loop spans 15 amino acids. The CDR3 loop is CASSPPLAGGDEQFF. CDR3 nucleotides: TGTGCCAGCTCACCACCGCTAGCGGGCGGCGATGAGCAGTTCTTC.

The chain recombines TRBV28 with TRBJ1-5, with 9 bases aligning to TRBD1. The CDR3 contains 15 residues. Trimming removed 7 bases from V and 6 bases from J; junction bases left unmatched: 10. Germline-derived CDR1 and CDR2 are MDHEN and SYDVKM. The CDR3 region is CASTEGDRVGQPQHF. CDR3 in DNA: TGTGCCAGCACCGAGGGGGACAGGGTAGGTCAGCCCCAGCATTTT.

The gene calls are TRBV5-6 and TRBJ2-7; 11 bases are shared with TRBD2. Germline V lookup: CDR1 SGHDT, CDR2 YYEEEE. This CDR3 has 18 amino acids. The J segment lost 4 bases and the V segment lost 0 bases, leaving 12 bases of the junction unmatched. CDR3 nucleotide sequence: TGTGCCAGCAGCTTGGCCGTAATACTAGCGGGAGCAATATACGAGCAGTACTTC. Amino acid sequence: CASSLAVILAGAIYEQYF.

The chain recombines TRBV5-1 with TRBJ1-1, with D perhaps matching TRBD1 (6 bases). Trimming left V 0 bases short and J 1 base short, with 13 bases between. The V gene's germline CDR1 is SGHRS and CDR2 YFSETQ. The CDR3 covers 16 residues. The CDR3 spells CASSLDFQGRNTEAFF. In nucleotides, the CDR3 is TGCGCCAGCAGCTTGGATTTTCAGGGGCGGAACACTGAAGCTTTCTTT.

CDR3 nucleotide sequence: TGTGCCAGCAGCAGAAGCGGGAGCACAGATACGCAGTATTTT. It is translated as CASSRSGSTDTQYF. The chain carries TRBV11-3 and TRBJ2-3; D is possibly TRBD2 (6 bases). V lost 5 bases to trimming and J lost 0 bases, with 9 bases between them. CDR3 length equals 14 residues. Germline lookup yields CDR1 SGHNT and CDR2 YENEEA.

The chain links TRBV3-1 (or the pseudogene TRBV3-2) to TRBJ1-5, with TRBD1 matching 11 bases. The germline gives CDR1 LGHDT, CDR2 YNNKEL (reference sequence). The CDR3 extends over 16 amino acids. The V and J ends lost 4 bases and 6 bases, in that order; junction bases with no gene match: 8. In DNA, the CDR3 is TGTGCCAGCAGCCTCTCCGGACAGGGGGCAGGTCAGCCCCAGCATTTT. Amino acids: CASSLSGQGAGQPQHF.

This CDR3 is CASTPSGQETQYF. The CDR3 bases are TGTGCCAGCACCCCCTCAGGTCAAGAGACCCAGTACTTC. The gene calls are TRBV5-6 and TRBJ2-5, with no clear D. This CDR3 region has 13 residues. V lost 6 bases and J 2 bases, leaving 11 bases between the germline ends. Germline V gives CDR1 SGHDT, CDR2 YYEEEE.

The chain carries TRBV11-2 and TRBJ2-1; TRBD2 matches at 7 bases. This CDR3 is built from 13 residues. Looked up from germline, CDR1 is SGHAT and CDR2 is FQNNGV. J gave up 15 bases and V 5 bases, and 13 bases lay outside the gene matches. CDR3 protein: CASSVNLAEQRFF. In nucleotides, the CDR3 is TGTGCCAGCAGCGTTAATCTAGCGGAGCAGCGGTTCTTC.

The chain joins TRBV5-4 to TRBJ2-5, with D possibly matching TRBD2 (6 bases). The CDR3 is made up of 14 amino acids. V was shortened by 4 bases and J by 4 bases, with 14 bases between the two germline ends. Germline V gives CDR1 SGHNT, CDR2 YYREEE (reference sequence). The CDR3 spells CASSRREMGETQYF. The CDR3 coding sequence is TGTGCCAGCAGCCGGAGGGAGATGGGAGAGACCCAGTACTTC. Combining the CDR3 with reference TRBV5-4 and TRBJ2-5 gives the whole variable domain ETGVTQSPTHLIKTRGQQVTLRCSSQSGHNTVSWYQQALGQGPQFIFQYYREEENGRGNFPPRFSGLQFPNYSSELNVNALELDDSALYLCASSRREMGETQYFGPGTRLLVL.

V usage is TRBV5-1 and J usage is TRBJ1-2; D is perhaps TRBD1 (6 bases). The V and J ends lost 2 bases and 5 bases respectively, with 13 bases between them. Germline CDR1 is SGHRS and CDR2 is YFSETQ. The CDR3 has 14 amino acids. The CDR3 is CASSLPGQQYGYTF. DNA of the CDR3: TGCGCCAGCAGCTTACCGGGACAACAGTATGGCTACACCTTC.

V and J are TRBV7-2 and TRBJ1-2; possibly TRBD1 for D (5 bases). Germline V gives CDR1 SGHTA, CDR2 FQGNSA. This CDR3 has 15 amino acids. Trimming left V 0 bases short and J 7 bases short, with 15 bases between. The CDR3 reads CASSLAQRQGGGYTF. CDR3 DNA sequence: TGTGCCAGCAGCTTAGCGCAGAGGCAGGGAGGTGGCTACACCTTC.

V gene TRBV6-6 combines with J gene TRBJ2-7; tentative D call: TRBD1 (6 bases). The CDR3 is 14 amino acids. V lost 6 bases, J lost 3 bases, and 15 bases lay in between. Per the germline V gene, CDR1 is MNHNY and CDR2 is SVGAGI (reference sequence). Here the CDR3 DNA reads TGTGCCAGCAGAATACAGGGTTCGGTCTACGAGCAGTACTTC. Its translation: CASRIQGSVYEQYF.

This chain uses TRBV5-1 with TRBJ1-5; 11 bases are shared with TRBD1. Trimming at V came to 0 bases and at J to 6 bases, leaving 2 bases not matched to a gene. The CDR3 contains 15 residues. CDR1 is SGHRS, CDR2 YFSETQ, per germline. Written as DNA, the CDR3 is TGCGCCAGCAGCTTGGGGACAGGGGGCACTCAGCCCCAGCATTTT. Protein: CASSLGTGGTQPQHF. Looking up the rest from reference TRBV5-1 and TRBJ1-5 gives the full variable domain: KAGVTQTPRYLIKTRGQQVTLSCSPISGHRSVSWYQQTPGQGLQFLFEYFSETQRNKGNFPGRFSGRQFSNSRSEMNVSTLELGDSALYLCASSLGTGGTQPQHFGDGTRLSIL.

The gene calls are TRBV7-2 and TRBJ2-1, with D perhaps TRBD1 (6 bases). The V gene's germline CDR1 is SGHTA and CDR2 FQGNSA. The CDR3 sequence is 12 residues long. Trimming shortened V by 6 bases and J by 8 bases, and 11 bases separated the two germline ends. The CDR3 DNA reads as TGTGCCAGCAGGGGGGCCGGGGATGAGCAGTTCTTC. Protein product: CASRGAGDEQFF.

This clone was observed a handful of times. The chain links TRBV7-8 to TRBJ1-1; no clear D. Germline V gene sequence: CDR1 SGHVS, CDR2 FQNEAQ. The CDR3 spans 14 residues. The germline V and J ends were trimmed by 2 bases and 5 bases, with 12 bases remaining between them. This chain's CDR3 is CASSLSYRGTEAFF. The CDR3 nucleotides read TGTGCCAGCAGCTTATCTTACAGAGGGACTGAAGCTTTCTTT.